What follows describes a single TCR beta chain. Its antigen remains unknown. 5'RACE with constant-segment primers yielded barcoded, UMI-tagged TCR alpha and TCR beta cDNA libraries. TCRdb reanalysed the 5' RACE reads using MiXCR and keeps one entry per CDR3 protein. The sample lists hundreds of thousands of distinct CDR3 sequences, around a fifth occurring once. This sample was included in a study of T-cell memory formation after mild COVID-19. As for the study in general: Across donors, TCR clusters were largely donor specific. General study points: CD4+ contracting clones were mainly CM and EM; CD8+ ones, EMRA. Certain responding clones were present in pre-infection memory, suggesting participation of cross-reactive memory.

The V gene's germline CDR1 is SEHNR and CDR2 FQNEAQ (reference sequence). V shed 8 bases, J shed 4 bases, and the junction held 4 bases outside the gene matches. This CDR3 has 12 amino acids. The specimen sequenced was PBMCs or a T cell subset sorted from them (not recorded which). The sequence was obtained from a man aged 18 to 35 who had mild COVID-19 (a few samples of this study predate the infection). Cell type and time point are not known. The genes are TRBV7-9 and TRBJ1-1; TRBD1 matches at 7 bases. The CDR3 nucleotides read TGTGCCAGCGTACAGGGGACCACTGAAGCTTTCTTT. Translating gives CASVQGTTEAFF. The full variable domain, rest sourced from reference TRBV7-9 and TRBJ1-1, is DTGVSQNPRHKITKRGQNVTFRCDPISEHNRLYWYRQTLGQGPEFLTYFQNEAQLEKSRLLSDRFSAERPKGSFSTLEIQRTEQGDSAMYLCASVQGTTEAFFGQGTRLTVV.